This T cell receptor beta chain was identified during a study of shared clonotypes between healthy human individuals. Overall study: A few men and two women, aged 18 to 49, were donors. Each donor contributed plates that comprised three CD4 naive, three CD4 memory, two CD8 naive and one CD8 memory. Findings and caveats of the study: Memory subsets generally showed smaller estimated richness than naive subsets did.

The protocol was immunoSEQ multiplex PCR, while the TCRdb copy is restricted to in-frame clones and leaves out a portion. The data contain roughly 2.6 million clones, just over 90% of them singletons. After removal of 2 bases from V and 5 bases from J, the junction contained 5 bases not matched to a gene. In germline, CDR1 is MGHDK, CDR2 SYGVNS. This CDR3 contains 15 residues. The study drew all its donors from Caucasian adults living in Nashville, Tennessee. As regards this clone: The antigen is not known.

The specimen sequenced was naive CD4+ T cells sorted from blood. Subset indicated: CD45RA+ positively selected. This clonotype was obtained from a young man in good health. The chain links TRBV25-1 to TRBJ2-5; 10 nucleotides match TRBD1. The CDR3 is CASSEGDRGKETQYF. CDR3 coding DNA: TGTGCCAGCAGTGAAGGGGACAGGGGAAAGGAGACCCAGTACTTC.